The TCR beta chain described here comes from a study of T cell responses to AZD1222 COVID-19 vaccine. Study observations and caveats: Two doses of AZD1222 preceded a rise in Spike-specific TCR breadth and depth. Reportedly, nearly half of unique spike TCRs recognized epitopes outside B.1.351/B.1.1.7 mutations. The donor cohort was predominantly white British with a female majority, and clonal diversity may have been underestimated.

Sequencing used immunoSEQ multiplex PCR; TCRdb keeps in-frame clones, though not all of them. The data show about 84,000 clones, approximately 90% seen once. Notes on this clone: Its antigen is not known.

This receptor was obtained from an adult who received the AZD1222 COVID-19 vaccine. The sample was peripheral blood, taken 28 days after the second AZD1222 dose.

DNA for the CDR3: TGCGCCAGCAGCCAGGCCTGGGGGGTAAACACTGAAGCTTTCTTT. It codes for CASSQAWGVNTEAFF. The chain recombines TRBV4-3 with TRBJ1-1; tentative D call: TRBD1 (5 bases). Per germline, CDR1 LGHNA and CDR2 YSLEER. There are 15 residues in the CDR3. V shed 3 bases and J shed 2 bases, with 13 bases lying between them.